This TCR beta chain comes out of a study of OX40 agonist ivuxolimab in advanced cancers. Overall study context: Administration of intravenous ivuxolimab to patients occurred every 2 weeks at 0.01 to 10 mg/kg. Overall study findings and caveats: Expanded clones belonging to CD8+ T cells outnumbered, on average, those of CD4+.

About this clone: Antigen specificity is unknown.

The method was immunoSEQ multiplex PCR; TCRdb's version includes in-frame clones alone and lacks a portion of them. The sample has 30,000 to 40,000 clones; around 87% are singletons. Unmatched junction bases numbered 7, after V lost 4 bases and J lost 5 bases. CDR3 length: 15 amino acids. Germline CDR1 SGHDN, CDR2 FVKESK. The sequence derives from an adult with an advanced solid tumor such as melanoma, head and neck, liver or kidney cancer. This sequence joins TRBV14 and TRBJ1-1, with 10 bases lining up with TRBD1. Here the sequenced sample was CD4+ or CD8+ T cells sorted from blood, taken in a trial of the OX40 agonist ivuxolimab. This CDR3 is CASSPLGQGRTEAFF. CDR3 sequence (DNA): TGTGCCAGCAGCCCCCTGGGACAGGGGAGAACTGAAGCTTTCTTT.